One and the same sample provided the 20 T cell receptor beta chains below, sequenced in a study of technical replicates of blood from several donors. Profiling relied on immunoSEQ multiplex PCR, and the TCRdb table lists in-frame clones only, not all of them. The sample lists around 65,000 clones, approximately 83% occurring once. Input material: PBMCs. All receptors derive from a human donor in good health. Some clones in this sample may be carry-over from other donors' samples.

The gene calls are TRBV6-5 and TRBJ2-7, with 9 bases identical to TRBD2. Germline-derived CDR1 and CDR2 are MNHEY and SVGAGI. Losses at the gene ends were 4 bases for V and 0 bases for J; bases not matched to a gene: 7. The CDR3 totals 16 residues. The CDR3 loop is CASSFSSGAPSYEQYF. The CDR3 region has the DNA TGTGCCAGCAGTTTTTCTAGCGGGGCACCCTCCTACGAGCAGTACTTC.

This clone showed up just a few times. V and J are TRBV4-3 and TRBJ1-3; D is undetermined. The CDR3 consists of 15 residues. Germline V CDR1 and CDR2: LGHNA, YSLEER. Trimming pared 4 bases from V and 4 bases from J, leaving 14 bases between. For the CDR3, the DNA is TGCGCCAGCAGCCCCGGACCCGAGGGAGGAAACACCATATATTTT. This translates into CASSPGPEGGNTIYF.

V is TRBV6-1 and J is TRBJ2-1, with 7 bases fitting TRBD1. The CDR3 sequence is 14 residues long. The junction had 15 bases not matched to a gene; V was cut back by 11 bases and J by 8 bases. The germline V gene has CDR1 MNHNS and CDR2 SASEGT. CDR3 nucleotide sequence: TGTGCCTATGGGACAGTCCCTTCGGCGGATGAGCAGTTCTTC. It encodes CAYGTVPSADEQFF.

This chain links TRBV2 with TRBJ2-5; the D is unclear. The ends were cut back, 6 bases at V and 4 bases at J, with 12 bases in the middle. The germline V gene encodes CDR1 SNHLY and CDR2 FYNNEI. The CDR3 covers 13 residues. CDR3 in DNA: TGTGCCAGCAGCGTGGCCTTCTCAGAGACCCAGTACTTC. It codes for CASSVAFSETQYF.

The chain joins TRBV5-6 to TRBJ1-4; possible D gene TRBD1, 6 bases. The ends were cut back, 3 bases at V and 7 bases at J, with 13 bases in the middle. The CDR3 loop spans 14 amino acids. The germline CDR1 and CDR2 sequences are SGHDT and YYEEEE. The CDR3 region has the DNA TGTGCCAGCAGCTCTTGGACAGCGCGTGAAAAACTGTTTTTT. This encodes CASSSWTAREKLFF.

The chain recombines TRBV6-5 with TRBJ2-1; TRBD2 matches 10 bases. The CDR3 covers 16 residues. The V and J ends lost 0 bases and 6 bases, in that order; junction bases with no gene match: 5. Looked up from germline, CDR1 is MNHEY and CDR2 is SVGAGI. The CDR3 DNA sequence: TGTGCCAGCAGTTACTCCCAAGCGGGGGGGCTCAATGAGCAGTTCTTC. This sequence encodes CASSYSQAGGLNEQFF.

This clone was detected only a few times. This sequence joins TRBV11-3 and TRBJ1-1; D not resolved. Germline V CDR1 and CDR2: SGHNT, YENEEA. Trimming cost V 0 bases and J 6 bases, with 8 bases left between them. The CDR3 covers 13 residues. CDR3 loop: CASSLESHSEAFF. CDR3 DNA sequence: TGTGCCAGCAGCTTAGAGTCCCATTCTGAAGCTTTCTTT.

This clone has just a few counts. The V and J genes are TRBV30 and TRBJ1-4; D possibly corresponds to TRBD1 (6 bases). The CDR3 covers 16 residues. The germline CDR1 and CDR2 sequences are GTSNPN and SVGIG (reference sequence). V lost 1 base, J lost 6 bases, and 18 bases lay in between. CDR3 sequence (DNA): TGTGCCTGGAGTGGAGCACCGGGACAACTGGATGAAAAACTGTTTTTT. Amino acid sequence: CAWSGAPGQLDEKLFF.

The CDR3 nucleotides are TGTGCCAGCAGCCGAGGAAGGGGCGGGAGAGAGGAGTATTTT. Its translation: CASSRGRGGREEYF. The rearrangement uses TRBV6-5 and TRBJ2-3, with TRBD2 identical over 7 bases. V gave up 6 bases and J gave up 13 bases; unmatched junction bases: 16. The germline V gene has CDR1 MNHEY and CDR2 SVGAGI. The length of the CDR3 is 14 residues.

A few counts support this clone. The chain carries TRBV9 and TRBJ2-2, with unresolved D. Germline CDR1 is SGDLS and CDR2 is YYNGEE. This CDR3 has 15 residues. Trimming left V 6 bases short and J 2 bases short, with 14 bases between. In DNA, the CDR3 is TGTGCCAGCAATTACGCAGCAGGAAACACCGGGGAGCTGTTTTTT. Protein product: CASNYAAGNTGELFF.

The chain employs TRBV19 and TRBJ1-1; D not certain. Germline V CDR1 and CDR2: LNHDA, SQIVND (reference sequence). Trimming took 2 bases from V and 0 from J, leaving 4 bases between them. This CDR3 region has 13 residues. The CDR3 DNA is TGTGCCAGTAGTATAATAATGAACACTGAAGCTTTCTTT. This encodes CASSIIMNTEAFF.

The J gene is TRBJ2-3, the V gene TRBV29-1, with 8 bases fitting TRBD2. This CDR3 is built from 15 residues. In germline, CDR1 is SQVTM, CDR2 ANQGSEA. V gave up 3 bases and J gave up 4 bases; unmatched junction bases: 9. The CDR3: CSVDLSAGVADTQYF. CDR3 coding DNA: TGCAGCGTTGATTTATCAGCGGGAGTGGCAGATACGCAGTATTTT.

This clone was seen only once. CDR3 DNA sequence: TGTGCTAGTGGTAAAGAGGCTTCATGGGCTTTCTTT. This codes for CASGKEASWAFF. The chain uses TRBV12-5 and TRBJ1-1; D gene unclear. Deletions cut 5 bases from V and 11 bases from J, with 15 bases between. Germline lookup yields CDR1 LGHNT and CDR2 FRNRAP. This CDR3 has 12 residues.

The chain joins TRBV6-5 to TRBJ2-7; 8 bases map to TRBD1. Looked up from germline, CDR1 is MNHEY and CDR2 is SVGAGI. CDR3 length: 14 residues. The V gene end was trimmed by 6 bases and the J gene end by 5 bases; junction bases not matched to a gene: 9. This CDR3 reads CASRLDRGWDEQYF. For the CDR3, the DNA is TGTGCCAGCAGGCTAGACAGGGGCTGGGACGAGCAGTACTTC.

CDR3 loop: CASSLRTSPGTDTQYF. CDR3 in DNA: TGTGCCAGCAGCCTCCGGACTAGCCCAGGCACAGATACGCAGTATTTT. The gene calls are TRBV14 and TRBJ2-3, with TRBD2 matching over 8 bases. The length of the CDR3 is 16 residues. Germline V gives CDR1 SGHDN, CDR2 FVKESK. V shed 4 bases, J shed 1 base, and the junction held 7 bases outside the gene matches. Based on the CDR3 plus reference TRBV14 and TRBJ2-3, the full variable domain is EAGVTQFPSHSVIEKGQTVTLRCDPISGHDNLYWYRRVMGKEIKFLLHFVKESKQDESGMPNNRFLAERTGGTYSTLKVQPAELEDSGVYFCASSLRTSPGTDTQYFGPGTRLTVL.

The chain carries TRBV7-8 and TRBJ2-2; 7 bases line up with TRBD2. CDR1 and CDR2 (germline): SGHVS, FQNEAQ. Trimming took 2 bases from V and 0 from J; bases not matched to a gene: 3. This CDR3 has 16 residues. The CDR3 spells CASSLRSGTNTGELFF. For the CDR3, the DNA is TGTGCCAGCAGCTTAAGGAGCGGGACGAACACCGGGGAGCTGTTTTTT.

This rearrangement joins TRBV5-5 to TRBJ2-5; 7 positions agree with TRBD1. This CDR3 region has 11 residues. J gave up 7 bases and V 3 bases, and 0 bases lay outside the gene matches. Germline CDR1 reads SGHKS; CDR2 reads YYEKEE (reference sequence). CDR3 bases: TGTGCCAGCAGCTGGGACAGGACCCAGTACTTC. This sequence encodes CASSWDRTQYF. The full variable domain, with the rest looked up from reference TRBV5-5 and TRBJ2-5, is DAGVTQSPTHLIKTRGQQVTLRCSPISGHKSVSWYQQVLGQGPQFIFQYYEKEERGRGNFPDRFSARQFPNYSSELNVNALLLGDSALYLCASSWDRTQYFGPGTRLLVL.

The chain uses TRBV25-1 and TRBJ1-6; D remains ambiguous. The V gene's germline CDR1 is MGHDK and CDR2 SYGVNS. With 0 bases removed from V and 0 bases from J, the gap between germline ends came to 9 bases. This CDR3 is 17 amino acids long. This CDR3 reads CASSEYGDSSYNSPLHF. CDR3 DNA: TGTGCCAGCAGTGAATACGGGGATAGCTCCTATAATTCACCCCTCCACTTT.

This chain uses TRBV7-7 with TRBJ2-7, with TRBD2 matching over 9 bases. The germline V gene encodes CDR1 SSHAT and CDR2 FNYEAQ (reference sequence). The CDR3 contains 17 residues. J gave up 5 bases and V 5 bases, and 16 bases lay outside the gene matches. CDR3 nucleotide sequence: TGTGCCAGCAGCCCGGTACGGCGTAGCGGGAGTGCCGACGAGCAGTACTTC. Translated, it gives CASSPVRRSGSADEQYF.

V gene TRBV2 combines with J gene TRBJ2-3; 14 bases fit TRBD2. The germline V gene has CDR1 SNHLY and CDR2 FYNNEI. This CDR3 spans 16 amino acids. V lost 6 bases and J lost 4; bases outside the gene matches: 6. CDR3 region: CASRLTSGGASDTQYF. The CDR3 bases are TGTGCCAGCAGATTGACTAGCGGGGGGGCATCAGATACGCAGTATTTT. The variable domain in full, with the rest retrieved from reference TRBV2 and TRBJ2-3, is EPEVTQTPSHQVTQMGQEVILRCVPISNHLYFYWYRQILGQKVEFLVSFYNNEISEKSEIFDDQFSVERPDGSNFTLKIRSTKLEDSAMYFCASRLTSGGASDTQYFGPGTRLTVL.